This T cell receptor (beta chain) derives from a study of cytomegalovirus exposure and HLA in healthy donors. Study findings and constraints: Another analysis was done later, and it associated 17,000 or so TCR beta sequences with HLA alleles at 0.05 false discovery rate. Within an earlier analysis, most TCR beta V segments proved productive either about 87% or about 30% of the time.

As concerns this clone: Its antigen is currently unknown.

60 Vbeta and 13 Jbeta primers were used in PCR. This table comes from immunoSEQ multiplex PCR, and its TCRdb copy is limited to in-frame clones, with some not included. The sample consists of some 71,000 clones, approximately 70% of them appearing once. CDR1 SGHTA and CDR2 FQGNSA come from the germline V gene. The CDR3 has 14 amino acids. V was cut by 2 bases and J by 1 base, with 5 bases left in between. The chain joins TRBV7-2 to TRBJ2-2, with no clear D. Sequenced sample: PBMCs. The source is a woman in her 50s in good health and CMV-seropositive. The CDR3 spells CASSLSQNTGELFF. As DNA, the CDR3 is TGTGCCAGCAGCTTAAGCCAGAACACCGGGGAGCTGTTTTTT. Combining the CDR3 with reference TRBV7-2 and TRBJ2-2 gives the whole variable domain GAGVSQSPSNKVTEKGKDVELRCDPISGHTALYWYRQSLGQGLEFLIYFQGNSAPDKSGLPSDRFSAERTGGSVSTLTIQRTQQEDSAVYLCASSLSQNTGELFFGEGSRLTVL.